What follows describes a single T cell receptor (beta chain). The study drew participants aged about 18 to 89 years from roughly 25 US areas. Donors were grouped by their self-reported clinical history. The data were obtained in a study of blood T cell repertoires in COVID-19. Study details: T cells, B-cell-depleted T cells, or PBMCs supplied cDNA or gDNA.

Under the authors' procedure: Estimation of nucleated cell counts relied on the amplification of reference gene primers. Measured with immunoSEQ multiplex PCR; TCRdb has only the in-frame clones, and not every one. V and J calls and clone size are given by that table; D and trimming were obtained from the DNA. Counted here are 450,000 to 500,000 clones, around 90% occurring once; the ten biggest clones make up around 0.7%. CDR3 length: 18 amino acids. J was trimmed by 7 bases and V by 2 bases; bases with no gene match: 17. Per germline, CDR1 LNHDA and CDR2 SQIVND (reference sequence). J is TRBJ1-1 and V is TRBV19; 9 nucleotides line up with TRBD1. Sequencing input: PBMCs or T cells enriched from blood (not recorded which). The TCR comes from a woman aged 18-29 years who had recovered from COVID-19. As DNA, the CDR3 is TGTGCCAGTAGTATAAGGGTTGTGGGCACAGGGGGCGTTGATGAAGCTTTCTTT. This translates into CASSIRVVGTGGVDEAFF. Looking up the rest from reference TRBV19 and TRBJ1-1 gives the full variable domain: DGGITQSPKYLFRKEGQNVTLSCEQNLNHDAMYWYRQDPGQGLRLIYYSQIVNDFQKGDIAEGYSVSREKKESFPLTVTSAQKNPTAFYLCASSIRVVGTGGVDEAFFGQGTRLTVV.